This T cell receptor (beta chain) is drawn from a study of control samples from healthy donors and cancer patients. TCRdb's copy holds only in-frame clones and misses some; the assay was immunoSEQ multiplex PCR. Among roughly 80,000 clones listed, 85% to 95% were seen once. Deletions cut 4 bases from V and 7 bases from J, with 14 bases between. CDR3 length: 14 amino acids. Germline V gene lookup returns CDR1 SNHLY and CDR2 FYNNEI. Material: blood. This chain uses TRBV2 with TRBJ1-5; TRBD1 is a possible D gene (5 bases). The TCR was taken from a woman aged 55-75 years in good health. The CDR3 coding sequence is TGTGCCAGCAGTGGCACCACCGGGGGACAGCCCCAGCATTTT. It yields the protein CASSGTTGGQPQHF.